This section outlines one T cell receptor beta chain sequence together with its context. Trimming shortened V by 3 bases and J by 4 bases, and 17 bases separated the two germline ends. This CDR3 contains 16 residues. Germline V gene sequence: CDR1 KGHSH, CDR2 LQKENI. The sample originates from a study of OX40 agonist ivuxolimab in advanced cancers. The table came from immunoSEQ multiplex PCR; TCRdb's copy has only in-frame clones and leaves some out. The sample records around 100,000 clones, less than 95% being singletons. Sequencing used CD4+ or CD8+ T cells sorted from blood, obtained in a trial of the OX40 agonist ivuxolimab. This TCR was recovered from an adult with an advanced solid tumor such as melanoma, head and neck, liver or kidney cancer. The chain links TRBV18 to TRBJ2-3; D may match TRBD1 or TRBD2 (5 bases each). The CDR3 sequence: CASSPVPGRGPDTQYF. CDR3 DNA: TGTGCCAGCTCACCCGTCCCGGGACGTGGGCCAGATACGCAGTATTTT.